The present T cell receptor beta chain was sequenced within a study of monozygotic twins with inflammatory bowel disease. Study-wide points: Patient-specific immunosuppressive treatments may have made repertoires more variable.

Template switching incorporated UMIs with a 6-nucleotide sample barcode. TCRdb reprocessed the 5' RACE reads and keeps a single row for each CDR3 protein, giving no DNA. The sample spans a few hundred thousand distinct CDR3 sequences; the ten largest clones claim 2.5% to 3%. Each donor gave 2.5 to 3 ml of peripheral blood. The CDR3 extends over 15 amino acids. Comments on this clonotype: The antigen is not known.

The specimen was blood. The clonotype originates from a human donor with ulcerative colitis or Crohn's disease, or a healthy co-twin of an affected twin (not recorded which). V usage is TRBV12-3 or TRBV12-4 and J usage is TRBJ2-2; TCRdb proposes TRBD1, but this gene call is untestable without DNA. CDR3 residues: CASSFFAPNTGELFF.